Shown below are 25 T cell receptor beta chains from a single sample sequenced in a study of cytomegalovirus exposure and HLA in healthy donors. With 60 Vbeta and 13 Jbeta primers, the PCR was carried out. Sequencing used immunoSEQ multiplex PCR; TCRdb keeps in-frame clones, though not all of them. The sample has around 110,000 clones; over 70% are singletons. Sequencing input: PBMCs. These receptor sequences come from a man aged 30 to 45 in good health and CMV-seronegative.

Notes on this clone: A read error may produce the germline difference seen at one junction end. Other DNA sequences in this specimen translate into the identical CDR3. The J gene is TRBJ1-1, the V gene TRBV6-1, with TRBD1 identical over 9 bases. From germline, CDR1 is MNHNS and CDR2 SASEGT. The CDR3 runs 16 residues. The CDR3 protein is CASSDPPDRGSTEAFF. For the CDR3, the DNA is TGTGCCAGCAGTGATCCCCCGGACAGGGGCAGCACTGAAGCTTTTTTT.

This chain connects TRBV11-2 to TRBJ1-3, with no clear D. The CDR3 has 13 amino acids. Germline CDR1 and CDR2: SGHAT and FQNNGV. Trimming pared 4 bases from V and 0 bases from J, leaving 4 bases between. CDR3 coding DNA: TGTGCCAGCAGCTCCCGCTCTGGAAACACCATATATTTT. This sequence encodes CASSSRSGNTIYF. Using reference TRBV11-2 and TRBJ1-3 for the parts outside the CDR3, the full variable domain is EAGVAQSPRYKIIEKRQSVAFWCNPISGHATLYWYQQILGQGPKLLIQFQNNGVVDDSQLPKDRFSAERLKGVDSTLKIQPAKLEDSAVYLCASSSRSGNTIYFGEGSWLTVV.

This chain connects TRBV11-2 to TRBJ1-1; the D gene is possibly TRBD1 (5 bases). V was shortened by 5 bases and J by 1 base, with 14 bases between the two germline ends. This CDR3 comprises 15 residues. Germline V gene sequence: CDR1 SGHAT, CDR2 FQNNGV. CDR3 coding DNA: TGTGCCAGCAGCGCCCCGGGACTTACGAACACTGAAGCTTTCTTT. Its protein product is CASSAPGLTNTEAFF.

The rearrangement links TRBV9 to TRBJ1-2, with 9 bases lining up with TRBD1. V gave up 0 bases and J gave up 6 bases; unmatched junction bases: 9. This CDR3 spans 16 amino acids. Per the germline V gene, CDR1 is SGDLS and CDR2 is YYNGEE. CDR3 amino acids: CASSVAHGTGYDGYTF. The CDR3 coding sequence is TGTGCCAGCAGCGTAGCTCATGGGACAGGGTACGATGGCTACACCTTC.

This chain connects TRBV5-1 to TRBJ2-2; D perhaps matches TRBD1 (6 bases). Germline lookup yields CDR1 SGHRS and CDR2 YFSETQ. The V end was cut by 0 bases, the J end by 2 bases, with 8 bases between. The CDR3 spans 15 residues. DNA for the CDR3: TGCGCCAGCAGCTTGGGGACAGTTAACACCGGGGAGCTGTTTTTT. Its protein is CASSLGTVNTGELFF.

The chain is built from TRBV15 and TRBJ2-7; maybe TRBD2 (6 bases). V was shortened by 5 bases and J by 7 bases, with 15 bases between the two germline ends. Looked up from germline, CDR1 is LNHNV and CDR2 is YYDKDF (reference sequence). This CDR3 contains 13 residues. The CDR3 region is CATSGIRGREQYF. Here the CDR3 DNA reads TGTGCCACCAGCGGAATTCGGGGGAGAGAGCAGTACTTC.

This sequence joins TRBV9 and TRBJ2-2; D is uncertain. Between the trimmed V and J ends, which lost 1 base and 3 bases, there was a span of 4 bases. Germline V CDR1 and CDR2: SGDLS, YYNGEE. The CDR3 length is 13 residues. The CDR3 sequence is CASSVQYTGELFF. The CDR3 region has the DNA TGTGCCAGCAGCGTACAGTACACCGGGGAGCTGTTTTTT.

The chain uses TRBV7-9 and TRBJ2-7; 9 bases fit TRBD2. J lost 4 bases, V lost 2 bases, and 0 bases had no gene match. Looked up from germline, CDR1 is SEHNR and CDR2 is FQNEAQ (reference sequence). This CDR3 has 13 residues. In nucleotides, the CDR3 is TGTGCCAGCAGCTTACTAGCGGGGTACGAGCAGTACTTC. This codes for CASSLLAGYEQYF.

The CDR3 DNA is TGTGCCAGCAGCTTGGACAGGGGGATGAATGGCTACACCTTC. Translation gives CASSLDRGMNGYTF. This chain links TRBV5-4 with TRBJ1-2; 8 nucleotides match TRBD1. Germline V gene data show CDR1 as SGHNT and CDR2 as YYREEE (reference sequence). The J segment lost 6 bases and the V segment lost 0 bases, leaving 4 bases of the junction unmatched. The CDR3 contains 14 residues.

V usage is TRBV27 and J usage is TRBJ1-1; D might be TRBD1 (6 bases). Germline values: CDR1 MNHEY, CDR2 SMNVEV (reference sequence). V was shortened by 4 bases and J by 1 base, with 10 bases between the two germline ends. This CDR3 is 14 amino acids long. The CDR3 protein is CASSWGQGNTEAFF. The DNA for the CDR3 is TGTGCCAGCAGTTGGGGACAAGGGAACACTGAAGCTTTCTTT.

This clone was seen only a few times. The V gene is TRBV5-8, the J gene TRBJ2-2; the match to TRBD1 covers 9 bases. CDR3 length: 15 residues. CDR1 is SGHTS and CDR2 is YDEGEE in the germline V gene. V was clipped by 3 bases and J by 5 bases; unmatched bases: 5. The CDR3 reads CASSSGTGKTGELFF. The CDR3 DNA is TGTGCCAGCAGCTCCGGGACAGGGAAAACCGGGGAGCTGTTTTTT. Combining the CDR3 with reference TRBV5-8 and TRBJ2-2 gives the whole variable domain EAGVTQSPTHLIKTRGQQATLRCSPISGHTSVYWYQQALGLGLQFLLWYDEGEERNRGNFPPRFSGRQFPNYSSELNVNALELEDSALYLCASSSGTGKTGELFFGEGSRLTVL.

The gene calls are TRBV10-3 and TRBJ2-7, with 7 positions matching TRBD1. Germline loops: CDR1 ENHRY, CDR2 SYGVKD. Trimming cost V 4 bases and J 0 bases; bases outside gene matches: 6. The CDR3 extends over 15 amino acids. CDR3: CAISVRDRGSYEQYF. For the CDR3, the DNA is TGTGCCATCAGTGTGAGGGACAGAGGCTCCTACGAGCAGTACTTC.

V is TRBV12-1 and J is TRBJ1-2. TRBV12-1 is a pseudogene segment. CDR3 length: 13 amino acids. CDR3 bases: TGTGCCAGCAGCTTAGAGGAGGGCTATGGCTACACCTTC. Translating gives CASSLEEGYGYTF.

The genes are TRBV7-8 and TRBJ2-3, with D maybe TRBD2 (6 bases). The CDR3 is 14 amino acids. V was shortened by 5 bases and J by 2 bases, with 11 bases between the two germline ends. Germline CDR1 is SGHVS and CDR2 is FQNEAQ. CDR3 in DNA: TGTGCCAGCAGCCAAGGAGGGAACACAGATACGCAGTATTTT. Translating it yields CASSQGGNTDTQYF.

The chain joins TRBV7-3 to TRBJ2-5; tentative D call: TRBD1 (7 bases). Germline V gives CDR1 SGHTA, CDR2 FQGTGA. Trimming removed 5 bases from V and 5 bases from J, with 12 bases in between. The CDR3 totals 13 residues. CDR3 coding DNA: TGTGCCAGCAGCCCCCAGGGGGGTGAGACCCAGTACTTC. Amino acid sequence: CASSPQGGETQYF.

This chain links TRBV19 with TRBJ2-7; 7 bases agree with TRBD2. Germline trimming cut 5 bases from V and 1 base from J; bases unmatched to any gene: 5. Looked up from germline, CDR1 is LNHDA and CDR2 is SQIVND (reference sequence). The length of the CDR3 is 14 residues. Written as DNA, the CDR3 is TGTGCCAGTAGTGTCAGCGGGGAATCCTACGAGCAGTACTTC. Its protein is CASSVSGESYEQYF.

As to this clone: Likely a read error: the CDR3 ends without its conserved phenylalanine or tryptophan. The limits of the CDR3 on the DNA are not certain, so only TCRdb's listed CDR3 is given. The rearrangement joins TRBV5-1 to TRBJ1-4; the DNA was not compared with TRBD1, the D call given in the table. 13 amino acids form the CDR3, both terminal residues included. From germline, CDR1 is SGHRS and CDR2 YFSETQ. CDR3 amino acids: CASSGTFTGGKIV.

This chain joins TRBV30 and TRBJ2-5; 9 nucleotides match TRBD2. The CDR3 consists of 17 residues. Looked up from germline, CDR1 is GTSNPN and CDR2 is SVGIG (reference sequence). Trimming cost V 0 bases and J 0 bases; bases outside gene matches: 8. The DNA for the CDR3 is TGTGCCTGGAGTGTGCGGCGGACTAGCGCGTACCAAGAGACCCAGTACTTC. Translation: CAWSVRRTSAYQETQYF.

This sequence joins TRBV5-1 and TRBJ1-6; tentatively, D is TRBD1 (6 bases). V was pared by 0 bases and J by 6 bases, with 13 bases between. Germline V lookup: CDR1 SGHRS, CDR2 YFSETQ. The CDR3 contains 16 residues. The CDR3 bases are TGCGCCAGCAGCTTGGAGTACGGACAGATTAATTCACCCCTCCACTTT. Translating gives CASSLEYGQINSPLHF.

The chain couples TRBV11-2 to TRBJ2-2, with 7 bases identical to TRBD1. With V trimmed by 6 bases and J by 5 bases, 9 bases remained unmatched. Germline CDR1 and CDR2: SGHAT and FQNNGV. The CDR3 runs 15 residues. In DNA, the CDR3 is TGTGCCAGCAGAGACAGGGACCAGAGGACCGGGGAGCTGTTTTTT. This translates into CASRDRDQRTGELFF.

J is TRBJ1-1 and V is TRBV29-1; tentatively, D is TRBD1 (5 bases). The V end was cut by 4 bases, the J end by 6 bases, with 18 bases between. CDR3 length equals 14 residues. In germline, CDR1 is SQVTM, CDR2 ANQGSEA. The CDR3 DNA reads TGCAGCGTTGCGGACACGGGCGCGAGCGCTGAAGCTTTCTTT. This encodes CSVADTGASAEAFF.

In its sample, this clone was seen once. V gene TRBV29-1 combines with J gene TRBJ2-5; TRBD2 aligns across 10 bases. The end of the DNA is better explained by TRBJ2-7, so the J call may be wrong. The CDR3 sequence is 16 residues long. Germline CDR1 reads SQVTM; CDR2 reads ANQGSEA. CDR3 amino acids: CSVEAESGGALYEQYF. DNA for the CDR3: TGCAGCGTTGAAGCAGAAAGCGGGGGGGCCTTGTACGAGCAGTACTTC.

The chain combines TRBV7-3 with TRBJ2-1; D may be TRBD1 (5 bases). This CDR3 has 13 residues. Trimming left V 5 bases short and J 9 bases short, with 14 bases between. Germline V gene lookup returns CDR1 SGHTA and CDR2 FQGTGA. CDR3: CASSRQGSGEQFF. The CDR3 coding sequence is TGTGCCAGCAGCCGGCAGGGTTCCGGTGAGCAGTTCTTC.

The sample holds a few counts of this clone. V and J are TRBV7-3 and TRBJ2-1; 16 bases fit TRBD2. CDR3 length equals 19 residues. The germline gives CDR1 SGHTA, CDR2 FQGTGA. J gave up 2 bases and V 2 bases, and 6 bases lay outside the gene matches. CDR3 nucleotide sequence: TGTGCCAGCAGCTTAGAACCGGGACTAGCGGGAGGGCCCTACAATGAGCAGTTCTTC. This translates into CASSLEPGLAGGPYNEQFF.

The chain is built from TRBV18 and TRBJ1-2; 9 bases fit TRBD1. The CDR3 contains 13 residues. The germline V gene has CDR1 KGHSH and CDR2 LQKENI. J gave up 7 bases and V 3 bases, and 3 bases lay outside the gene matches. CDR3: CASSPDRGIGYTF. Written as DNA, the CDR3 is TGTGCCAGCTCACCCGACAGGGGGATTGGCTACACCTTC.